The 10 T cell receptor beta chains below were found in one sample sequenced in a study of shared clonotypes between healthy human individuals. Libraries were prepared by immunoSEQ multiplex PCR; TCRdb keeps only in-frame clonotypes and omits some of them. Of about half a million clones in the sample, about four fifths were seen once. Sample: PBMCs. Receptors were obtained from a woman between 40 and 55 years old in good health. Some clones in this sample may be carry-over from other donors' samples.

This clone was seen a handful of times. The sample carries other DNA sequences with the same CDR3. The CDR3 DNA is TGTGCCAGCAGTGAAGCGTACACAATCGGCTACACCTTC. Amino acid sequence: CASSEAYTIGYTF. The genes are TRBV6-1 and TRBJ1-2; D is unclear. Trimming shortened V by 0 bases and J by 8 bases, and 10 bases separated the two germline ends. Germline CDR1 reads MNHNS; CDR2 reads SASEGT. The CDR3 is 13 amino acids.

The chain has TRBV5-1 and TRBJ2-7; 8 nucleotides align to TRBD1. J gave up 5 bases and V 1 base, and 11 bases lay outside the gene matches. The CDR3 sequence is 16 residues long. The V gene's germline CDR1 is SGHRS and CDR2 YFSETQ. The DNA for the CDR3 is TGCGCCAGCAGCTTGTACCCAGGGGGCGACGTAAACGAGCAGTACTTC. This codes for CASSLYPGGDVNEQYF.

There are a few counts of this clone. The chain links TRBV5-5 to TRBJ1-1, with 7 bases aligning to TRBD1. Germline V gene data show CDR1 as SGHKS and CDR2 as YYEKEE (reference sequence). The CDR3 has 15 amino acids. The trim removed 4 bases at V and 4 bases at J, leaving 10 bases unmatched. The CDR3 sequence: CASSPYNRGGTEAFF. The CDR3 DNA is TGTGCCAGCAGCCCTTATAACAGGGGAGGCACTGAAGCTTTCTTT.

This clone occurred many times. The chain carries TRBV7-8 and TRBJ2-7, with 9 bases lining up with TRBD1. The CDR3 totals 16 residues. V lost 5 bases, J lost 6 bases, and 14 bases stayed unmatched. Germline lookup yields CDR1 SGHVS and CDR2 FQNEAQ. CDR3 in amino acids: CASSHPPGTGTAEQYF. CDR3 DNA sequence: TGTGCCAGCAGCCACCCTCCCGGGACAGGGACCGCCGAGCAGTACTTC.

Only a few counts were recorded for this clone. This chain connects TRBV19 to TRBJ2-3; 7 bases align to TRBD1. Germline lookup yields CDR1 LNHDA and CDR2 SQIVND (reference sequence). The CDR3 runs to 16 residues. J lost 0 bases, V lost 1 base, and 4 bases had no gene match. The CDR3 region is CASSIGGTASTDTQYF. The DNA for the CDR3 is TGTGCCAGTAGTATAGGGGGGACAGCTAGCACAGATACGCAGTATTTT.

In its sample, this clone was seen once. V usage is TRBV2 and J usage is TRBJ1-6, with 8 bases matching TRBD1. CDR3 size: 12 residues. Losses at the gene ends were 7 bases for V and 16 bases for J; bases not matched to a gene: 9. The V gene's germline CDR1 is SNHLY and CDR2 FYNNEI. The CDR3 protein is CASNDRGESLHF. The CDR3 nucleotides are TGTGCCAGCAATGACAGGGGCGAATCACTCCACTTT.

The chain uses TRBV25-1 and TRBJ2-1; 7 positions agree with TRBD1. The CDR3 is 17 residues long. V lost 1 base, J lost 8 bases, and 14 bases stayed unmatched. Germline assignment: CDR1 MGHDK and CDR2 SYGVNS. The CDR3 sequence is CASSEFLGQQWIHEQFF. The CDR3 DNA sequence: TGTGCCAGCAGTGAATTCTTGGGACAGCAATGGATCCATGAGCAGTTCTTC.

CDR3 coding DNA: TGTGCCAGCAGCACAGACAGCTCTGGAAACACCATATATTTT. Protein product: CASSTDSSGNTIYF. This chain connects TRBV7-2 to TRBJ1-3, with D possibly TRBD1 on 5 matching bases. V lost 5 bases and J lost 0, with 8 bases in between. The CDR3 sequence is 14 residues long. Germline V gene lookup returns CDR1 SGHTA and CDR2 FQGNSA.

This clone has just a few counts. The J gene is TRBJ1-1, the V gene TRBV9; D gene uncertain. Germline values: CDR1 SGDLS, CDR2 YYNGEE. Trimming cost V 3 bases and J 4 bases, with 10 bases left between them. This CDR3 spans 13 amino acids. CDR3 sequence: CASSGVYGTEAFF. CDR3 in DNA: TGTGCCAGCAGCGGCGTATATGGCACTGAAGCTTTCTTT.

This clone has a count of ten or more. The chain joins TRBV9 to TRBJ1-4; D gene uncertain. Deletions cut 0 bases from V and 0 bases from J, with 15 bases between. The CDR3 is 18 residues long. The germline CDR1 and CDR2 sequences are SGDLS and YYNGEE. This CDR3 reads CASSVVRATNATNEKLFF. For the CDR3, the DNA is TGTGCCAGCAGCGTAGTAAGGGCCACCAATGCAACTAATGAAAAACTGTTTTTT.